This record concerns one T cell receptor (beta chain) sequence. V was cut by 3 bases and J by 6 bases, with 16 bases left in between. The CDR3 spans 16 residues. CDR1 KGHDR and CDR2 SFDVKD come from the germline V gene. TCRdb re-called the RT-PCR reads through MiXCR, storing one row per CDR3 protein. The sample contains more than 600,000 distinct CDR3 sequences, 14% of which appear only once. This rearrangement joins TRBV24-1 to TRBJ2-2; a possible D gene is TRBD2 (6 bases). This clonotype originated in a female donor in good health, serving as a healthy control. The sequenced material came from memory CD4+ T cells from blood. This CDR3 is CATSDPGRSRAGELFF. CDR3 DNA sequence: TGTGCCACCAGTGATCCTGGGAGGTCTAGGGCCGGGGAGCTGTTTTTT.